This is a list of T cell receptor beta chains from one sample in a study of blood T cell repertoires in COVID-19. Clones were read by immunoSEQ multiplex PCR, and TCRdb kept only the in-frame ones, dropping some. The data show hundreds of thousands of clones, more than 80% seen once. Specimen: PBMCs or T cells enriched from blood (not recorded which). Receptors were obtained from a young man who had recovered from COVID-19. Each CDR3 is given with its conserved first and last residue. A D gene is named only where the DNA matches it firmly. Not every row has a clone size; where given, it reads once, few, many or a size class.

TRBD1	TRBV4-2	NA	TRBJ1-4	TGTGCCAGCAGTCAAAATACAGGGGTTGATGAAAAACTGTTTTTT	CASSQNTGVDEKLFF
TRBD1	TRBV7-9	NA	TRBJ1-1	TGTGCCAGCAGCGCTCAATACAGGGGGAACACTGAAGCTTTCTTT	CASSAQYRGNTEAFF
TRBD2	TRBV7-3	NA	TRBJ2-1	TGTGCCAGCAGCTTAGTACTAGCGGGAGAAAGTATGTTCTTC	CASSLVLAGESMFF
NA	TRBV12-3/TRBV12-4	NA	TRBJ1-5	TGTGCCAGCAGTCTCGGAGGGATCAGGGCCCAGCATTTT	CASSLGGIRAQHF
NA	TRBV28	NA	TRBJ1-5	TGTGCCAGCAGTCACGGGGGAGGCGGACAGCCCCAGCATTTT	CASSHGGGGQPQHF
TRBD1	TRBV12-5	once	TRBJ1-2	TGTGCTAGTGGACGATCACAGGGGGCTAGTGGCTACACCTTC	CASGRSQGASGYTF
TRBD2	TRBV9	NA	TRBJ2-1	TGTGCCAGCAGCGTCCCTCGGCTAGCGGGAGCCCCAGCTCAAGAAAAACAGTTCTTC	CASSVPRLAGAPAQEKQFF
NA	TRBV4-2	NA	TRBJ1-4	TGTGCCAGCCACCCTACAGGCGAAGAAAAACTGTTTTTT	CASHPTGEEKLFF
NA	TRBV5-1	NA	TRBJ2-5	TGCGCCAGCAGTCAGGGACAAATGTACCAAGAGACCCAGTACTTC	CASSQGQMYQETQYF
NA	TRBV28	NA	TRBJ2-7	TGTGCCAGCATTAGCAAAACCTACGAGCAGTACTTC	CASISKTYEQYF
NA	TRBV3-1/TRBV3-2	NA	TRBJ1-6	TGTGCCAGCAGCCGTTCAGTTAATTCACCCCTCCACTTT	CASSRSVNSPLHF
TRBD1	TRBV28	NA	TRBJ1-1	TGTGCCAGCAGTGAACCCGGGACAGGGGGCTTAGGAGCTTTCTTT	CASSEPGTGGLGAFF
TRBD1	TRBV28	once	TRBJ1-1	TGTGCCAGCAGTTTAGGAGGGGCAGGGGGGAACACTGAAGCTTTCTTT	CASSLGGAGGNTEAFF
TRBD2	TRBV10-3	NA	TRBJ2-3	TGTGCCATCAGGAAGCGGGGGATTAGCACAGATACGCAGTATTTT	CAIRKRGISTDTQYF